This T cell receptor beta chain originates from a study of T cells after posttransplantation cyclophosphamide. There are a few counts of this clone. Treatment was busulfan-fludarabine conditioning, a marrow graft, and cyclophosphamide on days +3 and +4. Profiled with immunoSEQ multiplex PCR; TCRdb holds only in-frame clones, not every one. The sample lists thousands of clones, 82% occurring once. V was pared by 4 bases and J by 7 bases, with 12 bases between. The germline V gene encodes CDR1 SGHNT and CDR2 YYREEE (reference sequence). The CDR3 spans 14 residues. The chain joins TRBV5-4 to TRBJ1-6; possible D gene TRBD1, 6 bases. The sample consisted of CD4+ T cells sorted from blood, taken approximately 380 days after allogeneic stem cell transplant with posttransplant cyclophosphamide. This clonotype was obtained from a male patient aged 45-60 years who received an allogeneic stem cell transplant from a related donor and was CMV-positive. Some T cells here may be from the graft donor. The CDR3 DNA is TGTGCCAGCAGCGGGGGACAATCCAATTCACCCCTCCACTTT. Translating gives CASSGGQSNSPLHF.